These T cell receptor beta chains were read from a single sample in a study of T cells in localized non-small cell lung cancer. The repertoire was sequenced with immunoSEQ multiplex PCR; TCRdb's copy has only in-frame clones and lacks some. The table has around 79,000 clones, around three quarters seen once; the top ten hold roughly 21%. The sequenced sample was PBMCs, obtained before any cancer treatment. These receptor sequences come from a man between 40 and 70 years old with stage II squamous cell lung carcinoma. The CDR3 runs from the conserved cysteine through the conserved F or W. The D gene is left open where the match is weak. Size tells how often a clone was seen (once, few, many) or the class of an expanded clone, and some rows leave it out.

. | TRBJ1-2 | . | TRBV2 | CASTSTPASGYTF | TGTGCCAGCACCTCGACACCCGCTTCTGGCTACACCTTC
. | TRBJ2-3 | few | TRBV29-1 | CSASERGTQYF | TGCAGCGCCTCTGAACGAGGGACGCAGTATTTT
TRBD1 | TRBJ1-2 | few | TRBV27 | CASSGQGARKNYGYTF | TGTGCCAGCAGCGGACAGGGGGCGCGGAAGAACTATGGCTACACCTTC
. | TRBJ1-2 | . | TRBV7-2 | CASSPPQGRNYGYTF | TGTGCCAGCAGCCCTCCTCAGGGTAGGAACTATGGCTACACCTTC
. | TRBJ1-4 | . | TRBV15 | CATSRETVSEKLFF | TGTGCCACCAGCAGAGAGACAGTGAGCGAAAAACTGTTTTTT
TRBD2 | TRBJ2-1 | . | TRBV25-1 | CASSTSGSYHNEQFF | TGTGCCAGCAGCACTAGCGGGAGCTACCACAATGAGCAGTTCTTC
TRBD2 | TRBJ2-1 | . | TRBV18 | CASSPPRGAGEEQFF | TGTGCCAGCTCACCCCCCCGCGGGGCGGGAGAGGAGCAGTTCTTC
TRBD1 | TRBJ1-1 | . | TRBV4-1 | CASGQGLNTEAFF | TGCGCCTCCGGACAGGGGTTGAACACTGAAGCTTTCTTT
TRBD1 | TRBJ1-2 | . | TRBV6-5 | CASSPGQAHGGYTF | TGTGCCAGCAGCCCTGGACAGGCCCACGGTGGCTACACCTTC
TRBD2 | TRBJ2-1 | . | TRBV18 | CASSPFGTSYNEQFF | TGTGCCAGCTCACCTTTCGGGACTAGCTACAATGAGCAGTTCTTC
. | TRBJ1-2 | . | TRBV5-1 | CASRLDLRIYGYTF | TGCGCCAGCCGCTTAGACCTGAGGATCTATGGCTACACCTTC
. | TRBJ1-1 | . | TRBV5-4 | CASSDSSNTEAFF | TGTGCCAGCAGCGACAGTTCGAACACTGAAGCTTTCTTT
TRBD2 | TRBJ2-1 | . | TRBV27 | CASTSSGYNEQFF | TGTGCCAGCACTTCTAGCGGCTACAATGAGCAGTTCTTC
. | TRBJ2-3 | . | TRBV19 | CASSRMSTDTQYF | TGTGCCAGTAGCCGGATGAGCACAGATACGCAGTATTTT
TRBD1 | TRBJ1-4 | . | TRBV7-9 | CASSGTGTGFEKLFF | TGTGCCAGCAGCGGAACCGGGACAGGGTTTGAAAAACTGTTTTTT
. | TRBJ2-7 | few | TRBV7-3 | CASSLIRWDEQYF | TGTGCCAGCAGCTTAATCCGGTGGGACGAGCAGTACTTC
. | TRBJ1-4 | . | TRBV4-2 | CASSPLVGEGDEKLFF | TGTGCCAGCAGCCCCTTAGTGGGGGAGGGAGATGAAAAACTGTTTTTT
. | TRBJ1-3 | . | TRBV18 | CASSPSGYDYTSGNTIYF | TGTGCCAGCTCACCGTCCGGGTACGACTATACTTCTGGAAACACCATATATTTT
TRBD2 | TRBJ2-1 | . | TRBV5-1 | CASSFETSGGDEQFF | TGCGCCAGCAGCTTCGAAACTAGCGGAGGGGATGAGCAGTTCTTC
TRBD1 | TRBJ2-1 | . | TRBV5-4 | CASSWGQQNEQFF | TGTGCCAGCAGTTGGGGACAGCAGAATGAGCAGTTCTTC
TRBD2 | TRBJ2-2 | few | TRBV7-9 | CASSRNRLAGVTGELFF | TGTGCCAGCAGTCGCAACCGACTAGCGGGAGTCACCGGGGAGCTGTTTTTT
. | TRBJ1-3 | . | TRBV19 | CASRLYEAGNTIYF | TGTGCCAGTAGGTTATATGAGGCTGGAAACACCATATATTTT
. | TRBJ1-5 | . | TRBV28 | CASSSLRDTRANQPQHF | TGTGCCAGCAGTTCGTTACGGGACACCCGGGCCAATCAGCCCCAGCATTTT
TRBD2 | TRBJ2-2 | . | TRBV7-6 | CASRPGGYTGELFF | TGTGCCAGCAGACCGGGGGGGTACACCGGGGAGCTGTTTTTT
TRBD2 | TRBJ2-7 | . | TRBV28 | CASSDTSGYEQYF | TGTGCCAGCAGTGATACTAGCGGCTACGAGCAGTACTTC
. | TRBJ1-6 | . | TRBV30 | CAWSPGPKYSPLHF | TGTGCCTGGAGTCCGGGACCGAAGTATTCACCCCTCCACTTT
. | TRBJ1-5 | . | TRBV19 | CASSMRDQPQHF | TGTGCCAGTAGTATGAGGGACCAGCCCCAGCATTTT
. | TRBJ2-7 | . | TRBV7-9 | CASSLPRGSYYEQYF | TGTGCCAGCAGCCTACCCCGGGGCTCTTATTACGAGCAGTACTTC
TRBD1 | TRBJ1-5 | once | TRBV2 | CASIEAPTGPNQPQHF | TGTGCCAGCATCGAAGCCCCGACAGGGCCCAATCAGCCCCAGCATTTT
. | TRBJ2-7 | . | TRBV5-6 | CASTNRVSYEQYF | TGTGCCAGCACCAACAGGGTCTCCTACGAGCAGTACTTC
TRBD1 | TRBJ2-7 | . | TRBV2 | CASSLKQGAIYEQYF | TGTGCCAGCAGTCTCAAACAGGGGGCGATCTACGAGCAGTACTTC
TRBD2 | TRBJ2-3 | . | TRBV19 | CASSVIAGKGTDTQYF | TGTGCCAGTAGTGTTATAGCGGGAAAGGGGACAGATACGCAGTATTTT
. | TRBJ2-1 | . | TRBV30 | CAWCPPPAKIDNEQFF | TGTGCCTGGTGCCCCCCCCCGGCCAAAATCGACAATGAGCAGTTCTTC
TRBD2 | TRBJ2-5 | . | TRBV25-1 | CASSWGGDQETQYF | TGTGCCAGCAGTTGGGGGGGGGACCAAGAGACCCAGTACTTC